This TCR beta chain emerged from a study of blood T cell repertoires in COVID-19. V dropped 5 bases and J dropped 4; count of bases not matched to a gene: 10. Germline V gene lookup returns CDR1 MNHEY and CDR2 SVGEGT. The CDR3 length is 15 residues. Clinical histories supplied by participants themselves formed the basis of cohort assignment. Clones were sequenced by immunoSEQ multiplex PCR, and TCRdb holds only the in-frame ones, with some missing. Among about 300,000 clones listed, around 84% were seen once. The chain recombines TRBV6-2 or TRBV6-3 with TRBJ2-7, with TRBD1 matching 8 bases. The material sequenced was PBMCs or T cells enriched from blood (not recorded which). The receptor's source is a man aged 25 to 40 who had recovered from COVID-19. The CDR3 coding sequence is TGTGCCAGCAGTGCGTCGGACAGGGCGACGTACGAGCAGTACTTC. Amino acids: CASSASDRATYEQYF.